This TCR beta chain was captured in a study of monozygotic twins with inflammatory bowel disease. Broader study findings: Among T cells, the various subtypes were not distinguishable.

The CDR3 consists of 14 residues. Germline CDR1 MNHNS, CDR2 SASEGT. Using the 5' RACE reads, TCRdb records one entry per CDR3 protein without DNA. This table lists approximately 150,000 distinct CDR3 sequences. About this clonotype: What it binds is not known.

The J gene is TRBJ2-5, the V gene TRBV6-1. This clonotype was sampled from a human donor with ulcerative colitis or Crohn's disease, or a healthy co-twin of an affected twin (not recorded which). Sequencing was performed on blood. The CDR3 region is CASSPPWRQETQYF.